Below are 11 T cell receptor beta chains sequenced from a single sample in a study of vaccination effects on CD4 cells after COVID-19. Antigens of these TCRs are unknown. Sequencing followed a ViraFEST assay step that expanded antigen-specific CD4+ T cells with viral peptide pools. Once cultured for approximately eleven days, the cells underwent separation to obtain CD4+ T cells. The person had a PCR-confirmed SARS-CoV-2 infection during March to December 2020. Some clones are missing from TCRdb's copy, which holds only in-frame ones; the method was immunoSEQ multiplex PCR. This table has about 26,000 clones, about four fifths appearing once. The sample consisted of CD4+ T cells from PBMCs cultured with HCoV-NL63 spike peptides, taken before COVID-19 vaccination. The receptor set was obtained from a human donor who had a prior SARS-CoV-2 infection.

CDR3 sequence: CASSLGQYNEKLFF. DNA of the CDR3: TGTGCCAGCAGTTTGGGACAGTATAATGAAAAACTGTTTTTT. This chain links TRBV27 with TRBJ1-4; 7 bases agree with TRBD1. Unmatched junction bases numbered 2, after V lost 3 bases and J lost 4 bases. This CDR3 is built from 14 residues. Germline CDR1 is MNHEY and CDR2 is SMNVEV (reference sequence).

This clone was counted a few times. The CDR3 sequence is CASSAGQGWSYEQYF. DNA of the CDR3: TGTGCCAGCAGCGCGGGACAGGGGTGGAGCTACGAGCAGTACTTC. The chain is built from TRBV5-4 and TRBJ2-7, with 10 bases matching TRBD1. Germline CDR1 SGHNT, CDR2 YYREEE (reference sequence). The CDR3 is 15 residues long. The junction had 7 bases not matched to a gene; V was cut back by 4 bases and J by 3 bases.

The rearrangement uses TRBV5-5 and TRBJ1-5, with 12 bases that match TRBD1. Germline CDR1 and CDR2: SGHKS and YYEKEE (reference sequence). The V gene end was trimmed by 4 bases and the J gene end by 4 bases; junction bases not matched to a gene: 3. The CDR3 is 15 residues long. CDR3 amino acids: CASSLGQGANQPQHF. The CDR3 DNA reads TGTGCCAGCAGCCTGGGACAGGGGGCGAATCAGCCCCAGCATTTT.

This clone was observed once. V is TRBV5-1 and J is TRBJ2-1, with 11 bases fitting TRBD1. The CDR3 has 16 residues. CDR1 and CDR2 (germline): SGHRS, YFSETQ. Trimming removed 0 bases from V and 10 bases from J; junction bases left unmatched: 9. CDR3 sequence (DNA): TGCGCCAGCAGCTTGGGTACCGGGACAGGGGGTCGGGAGCAGTTCTTC. This translates into CASSLGTGTGGREQFF.

The chain links TRBV6-2 or TRBV6-3 to TRBJ2-1; perhaps D is TRBD1 or TRBD2 (5 bases each). Trimming stripped 4 bases from V and 0 bases from J, with 10 bases between. CDR1 and CDR2 from the germline V gene are MNHEY and SVGEGT. The CDR3 sequence is 15 residues long. The CDR3 DNA reads as TGTGCCAGCAGTTGGGGACGGAGCTCCTACAATGAGCAGTTCTTC. Protein: CASSWGRSSYNEQFF.

The DNA of the CDR3 is TGTGCCAGCAGCGCCCAGTCAGGGTATAATGAGCAGTTCTTC. The encoded protein is CASSAQSGYNEQFF. The chain combines TRBV9 with TRBJ2-1, with TRBD1 as a possible D gene (5 bases). CDR3 size: 14 residues. The germline CDR1 and CDR2 sequences are SGDLS and YYNGEE. Deletions cut 3 bases from V and 7 bases from J, with 14 bases between.

V is TRBV30 and J is TRBJ2-5; TRBD1 might be the D (5 bases). V was trimmed by 3 bases and J by 5 bases, leaving 10 bases between them. This CDR3 contains 12 residues. CDR1 and CDR2 from the germline V gene are GTSNPN and SVGIG (reference sequence). The CDR3 nucleotides are TGTGCCTGGAGCCCTGGGGCGGAGACCCAGTACTTC. Protein product: CAWSPGAETQYF.

The V and J genes are TRBV7-3 and TRBJ2-1; D gene uncertain. Germline assignment: CDR1 SGHTA and CDR2 FQGTGA. The CDR3 length is 13 residues. The ends were cut back, 3 bases at V and 6 bases at J, with 9 bases in the middle. CDR3 sequence reads: CASSFSPGNEQFF. The CDR3, as DNA: TGTGCCAGCAGCTTCTCCCCGGGCAATGAGCAGTTCTTC.

The V call is TRBV24-1, the J call TRBJ1-2; D is unclear. V dropped 2 bases and J dropped 4 bases, with 7 bases sitting between them. The CDR3 contains 13 residues. Germline CDR1 KGHDR, CDR2 SFDVKD. CDR3 region: CATSDSSVYGYTF. The CDR3 nucleotides are TGTGCCACCAGTGATTCGTCAGTCTATGGCTACACCTTC.

This clone turned up a few times. This sequence joins TRBV5-1 and TRBJ1-2, with TRBD1 identical over 7 bases. Germline CDR1 and CDR2: SGHRS and YFSETQ. The CDR3 spans 14 residues. V lost 8 bases to trimming and J lost 3 bases; unmatched junction nucleotides: 10. CDR3 protein: CASTLGGAYYGYTF. The CDR3 nucleotides are TGCGCCAGTACCCTAGGGGGCGCTTACTATGGCTACACCTTC.

This clone was seen more than once but under ten times. This chain connects TRBV19 to TRBJ2-6, with 7 bases that match TRBD1. Per the germline V gene, CDR1 is LNHDA and CDR2 is SQIVND (reference sequence). The CDR3 is made up of 17 amino acids. V lost 5 bases and J lost 1; bases outside the gene matches: 8. DNA for the CDR3: TGTGCCAGTAGTCCCCGGACAGGTTGGTCTGGGGCCAACGTCCTGACTTTC. This sequence encodes CASSPRTGWSGANVLTF. The variable domain in full, completed from reference TRBV19 and TRBJ2-6, reads DGGITQSPKYLFRKEGQNVTLSCEQNLNHDAMYWYRQDPGQGLRLIYYSQIVNDFQKGDIAEGYSVSREKKESFPLTVTSAQKNPTAFYLCASSPRTGWSGANVLTFGAGSRLTVL.